The following is a T cell receptor (beta chain) sequence with its context. Its antigen has not been determined. The junction shows trimming of 6 bases on V and 6 bases on J, and the gene matches do not reach 2 bases of it. The CDR3, from cysteine to phenylalanine, totals 13 residues. Of all the DNA, just the CDR3 is kept, 39 bases in frame from base 1. The germline V gene provides CDR1 MNHNS and CDR2 SASEGT. The cohort was made up of 650 to 700 healthy bone marrow donors. Cohort members were all nominally healthy when sampled, although unrecorded immune exposures were likely present. The donor tested CMV seronegative and was one of the 352 seronegative cohort members. Each donor provided a peripheral blood sample, and peripheral blood mononuclear cells were used for TCR beta sequencing. Genomic DNA was extracted from the blood cell samples with the Qiagen DNeasy Blood Extraction Kit. The data belong to a study of cytomegalovirus exposure and HLA in healthy donors (dated by TCRdb to the late 2010s). Study-wide context: In an earlier analysis of 550 to 750 of the donors, around 290 Gb of sequence data and approximately 100 million unique TCR beta sequences from roughly 200 million T cells were reported. An early release covering 550 to 700 HLA-typed donors comprised about 290 gigabases of sequencing data and tens of millions of unique TCR sequences. Of the approximately 400 genotyped donors, over 70% fell in the genetic ancestry cluster associated with self-reported Caucasian donors. The aim of the study was to test whether cataloging public T cell receptors could identify signatures of past pathogen exposure. The study used immunosequencing to profile the T cell repertoires of approximately 630 subjects and linked those repertoires to cytomegalovirus serostatus. Along with the roughly 670-subject first cohort, a separate validation cohort of over 90 different subjects was used. To predict cytomegalovirus infection status, the study combined high-throughput TCR immunosequencing, statistical association of individual TCRs with disease status, and machine learning. In a later analysis, previously published TCR beta repertoires from 600 to 850 donors were re-analyzed and high-resolution HLA genotyping was added so that TCR occurrence patterns could be studied. Rather than using new phenotypic data, the later analysis identified candidate immune exposures from TCR beta sequences and from how often those sequences occurred across donors. To decide whether each TCR beta V gene segment behaved as functional or pseudogenic, an earlier analysis of approximately 620 of the donors relied on high-throughput TCR beta sequencing. Donor age, sex, ethnicity and CMV serostatus were compiled together with the repertoire data. Genome-wide SNP genotypes for about three fifths of the roughly 670 donors were used in a later genetic analysis, which treated that subset as a discovery cohort. All discovery cohort repertoires had been generated using a single sequencing platform. Class I and class II HLA loci were covered by the typing at four-digit resolution. The number of typed donors differed by locus: about 620-640 for A, B, C, DRB1 and DQB1; 500 to 550 for DQA1; 600 to 610 for DPA1; and some 430 for DPB1. About five DR-DQ haplotypes were treated as single units for association and clustering because of strong linkage in the cohort. Across 398 genotyped donors of the cohort, an average of roughly 230,000 unique TCR beta nucleotide sequences per donor were sequenced, and 15% to 20% of those sequences were non-productive.

General study outcomes and caveats: This cohort had only TCR beta chains sequenced, and the lack of alpha or paired-chain data limited which features could be detected. Because HLA typing was missing for some donors at each locus, association tests included only the typed subset. It was suggested by the authors that the approach could potentially be generalized to other disease states and immunological phenotypes. V-gene and J-gene trimming of TCR beta chains was associated with a missense DCLRE1C variant in a later genetic analysis, and the association was replicated in an independent cohort. A later analysis found that TCR association rates varied across HLA loci, with DRB1 alleles showing the most associated TCRs and HLA-C alleles the fewest. In a later analysis, about 17,000 TCR beta sequences were associated with specific HLA alleles at a false discovery rate of 0.05. In a later analysis, several top co-occurrence clusters were reported to appear linked to parvovirus B19, influenza, CMV and Epstein-Barr virus. According to a later genetic analysis, donors in an Asian-associated ancestry cluster had fewer N-insertions in productive TCRs than the approximately 610-donor mean. CMV serostatus was the only immune exposure information available for the cohort. The study listed 170 or so TCR beta chains as associated with cytomegalovirus. Because counts were too low, 15 or so rarely observed V segments, including chromosome 9 orphons, were excluded from the earlier analysis of 500 to 700 of the donors. Most TCR sequences were observed very rarely across donors, whereas some public TCRs were present in many individuals. Strong co-occurrence of HLA alleles, especially DR and DQ, made assigning TCR associations to individual alleles difficult. Most CMV-associated TCR beta chains appeared to be HLA-restricted in a later analysis, and the HLA associations seemed to be driven largely by CMV exposure. A further reported finding was that TCR beta sequences accurately predicted the HLA-A and HLA-B alleles for most subjects in the first cohort. The sequencing pipeline was judged likely to have produced a cluster of highly shared sequence variants as a technical artifact. The 87-base-pair reads could not distinguish some IMGT-functional V segments, including TRBV6-2 and TRBV6-3, so those segments were excluded. Linkage disequilibrium might explain the correlated functional status among segregating V segments, but an unknown experimental factor could not be excluded. The presence/absence analyses assumed that sequencing depth was roughly uniform across donors, and that assumption may not be true. Compared with equally common non-associated chains, HLA-associated TCR beta chains in a later analysis were more clonally expanded and had lower generation probabilities. A few of the identified cytomegalovirus-associated TCR beta chains were confirmed in vitro to be specific for cytomegalovirus antigens. An earlier analysis of roughly 570 of the donors showed that most TCR beta V segments appeared in productive rearrangements either about 87% or about 30% of the time, which broadly matched IMGT annotations. In both the original and validation cohorts, the classifier was reported to diagnose cytomegalovirus status with high specificity and sensitivity.

The library was made by the immunoSEQ multiplex PCR assay. For the multiplex PCR, a mixture combining 60 forward primers for TCR Vbeta segments and 13 reverse primers for TCR Jbeta segments was used. The CDR3 region of rearranged TCR beta genes was amplified from genomic DNA by a multiplex PCR assay. The Illumina HiSeq System was used to sequence the amplified TCR beta libraries as 87-base-pair reads. As for how the authors treated the data: A later analysis tallied roughly 78 million unique TCR beta chains across the 600 to 700 repertoires, and about 10 million of those chains were shared by two or more donors. Raw reads were error-corrected and collapsed into unique sequences by a nearest-neighbor algorithm in which closely related sequences were merged to remove PCR and sequencing errors. Alignment of CDR3 sequences to IMGT reference sequences was used to assign V, D and J gene segments. For a sequence to be retained, a match of at least six nucleotides to both a V gene segment and a J gene segment was required. A rearrangement counted as productive if the CDR3 had no stop codons and remained in frame with V and J, and every other rearrangement counted as non-productive. Following IMGT convention, CDR3 was defined as the stretch from the second conserved V-encoded cysteine up to the conserved J-encoded phenylalanine. The earlier analysis of 550 to 650 of the donors excluded any sequence lacking an unambiguous match to a single V gene segment. An earlier analysis of just under 600 of the donors called V segments functional above 56.7% productive rearrangements and segregating when the between-donor standard deviation exceeded 5%. A statistical classification framework was developed to diagnose cytomegalovirus status using the catalog of TCR beta chain sequences. A later analysis assigned V and J genes by comparing TCR nucleotide sequences with IMGT/GENE-DB human TR gene sequences. The TCRdist pipeline was used in a later analysis to assign CDR3 sequences and most-parsimonious VDJ recombination scenarios. In a later analysis, each TCR beta chain was defined by its CDR3 amino acid sequence together with its V-gene family, and reads without a unique V-gene family were excluded. A later analysis removed roughly 590 highly shared, low-generation-probability nucleotide sequences to deal with suspected cross-contamination and a sequencing artifact. For each public chain, a later analysis derived a clonal expansion index from normalized ranks of inferred template counts within each repertoire. In a later analysis, generation probabilities were computed using a VDJ recombination model fitted to out-of-frame rearrangements, and the results were checked against IGoR. In a later analysis, TCR-TCR, TCR-HLA and TCR-CMV co-occurrence was scored with hypergeometric tests, and a repertoire-size bias correction was applied to TCR pairs. False discovery rates were estimated in a later analysis by permuting HLA or CMV assignments 20 times. A later analysis grouped co-occurring TCRs with DBSCAN, adding TCRdist sequence similarity when clustering within HLA-allele-positive subsets. For co-occurrence clustering, repertoires with fewer than 30,000 or more than 120,000 public chains were excluded, along with a handful of repertoires with anomalous nucleotide sharing. The table was pulled from immuneACCESS by TCRdb, which kept in-frame rearrangements only. Such tables lose some clones; where checked, under half of the loss comes from unresolved V genes, and the rest has no known cause. That table furnishes V, J and clone size, whereas the DNA furnished D and trimming. The table held for this sample gives 100,000 or so clones. Clones ranked in the top ten supply about 0.59% of the sample.

This receptor was taken from a man aged 45 to 65 in good health and CMV-seronegative. The sample consisted of PBMCs. The chain is encoded by TRBV6-1 joined to TRBJ1-2, with TRBD1 matching 12 junction bases. The DNA sequence follows: TGTGCCAGCAGGGGGACAGGGGGCGATGGCTACACCTTC. This codes for CASRGTGGDGYTF.